These 19 T cell receptor beta chains were sequenced from one sample in a study of CD8+CD57+ T cells in acquired aplastic anemia (dated by TCRdb to the late 2010s). The instrument was an Illumina HiSeq 2000. Profiling of TCR beta VDJ combinations and CDR3 sequences used genomic DNA as the template. The public sequencing data were trimmed at Q25 with fastp and processed into clonotypes with MiXCR by TCRdb, which kept only in-frame beta chains. Rows with a matching CDR3 protein are joined into one entry that keeps the most common DNA and genes. This sample gives 150,000 to 200,000 distinct CDR3 sequences in total; around half of them show up just once. The ten most abundant clones make up about 1.8% of the sample. The patients picked for sequencing were ones in whom flow cytometry had shown an expansion of CD8+CD57+ cells. The source material was sorted CD4+, CD8+, or CD8+CD57+ T cells (not recorded which) from PBMCs. The origin of the receptors is a human donor with aplastic anemia.

This chain connects TRBV24-1 to TRBJ2-3; D may be TRBD2 (5 bases). CDR1 is KGHDR and CDR2 is SFDVKD in the germline V gene. The CDR3 spans 16 residues. The V gene lost 1 base and the J gene lost 2 bases, with 12 bases spanning the gap. The CDR3 protein is CATSDFLGENTDTQYF. As DNA, the CDR3 is TGTGCCACCAGTGATTTCCTTGGGGAGAACACAGATACGCAGTATTTT.

The rearrangement joins TRBV12-5 to TRBJ1-2; no definite D call. CDR3 length equals 11 residues. Trimming shortened V by 2 bases and J by 4 bases, and 2 bases separated the two germline ends. Germline V lookup: CDR1 LGHNT, CDR2 FRNRAP. CDR3 region: CASGLSYGYTF. Here the CDR3 DNA reads TGTGCTAGTGGTTTGTCCTATGGCTACACCTTC.

CDR3 sequence reads: CASSLAQGSFYEQYF. The CDR3 region has the DNA TGTGCCAGCAGCTTAGCGCAGGGGTCCTTTTACGAGCAGTACTTC. The chain combines TRBV7-9 with TRBJ2-7; tentative D call: TRBD1 (6 bases). Germline lookup yields CDR1 SEHNR and CDR2 FQNEAQ (reference sequence). The germline V and J ends were trimmed by 0 bases and 4 bases, with 13 bases remaining between them. The CDR3 is made up of 15 amino acids.

CDR3 protein: CAISRKGQGAGGYEQYF. The CDR3 coding sequence is TGTGCCATCAGCCGGAAGGGACAGGGGGCGGGAGGCTACGAGCAGTACTTC. The chain couples TRBV10-3 to TRBJ2-7, with TRBD1 matching over 12 bases. The trim removed 6 bases at V and 3 bases at J, leaving 12 bases unmatched. Germline-derived CDR1 and CDR2 are ENHRY and SYGVKD. This CDR3 region has 17 residues.

This clonotype came up many times. The V gene is TRBV29-1, the J gene TRBJ2-7; TRBD1 is a possible D gene (6 bases). Trimming removed 0 bases from V and 3 bases from J, with 9 bases in between. CDR1 SQVTM and CDR2 ANQGSEA come from the germline V gene. The CDR3 spans 13 residues. CDR3 nucleotide sequence: TGCAGCGTTGAAGATGGCAGGGGCTACGAGCAGTACTTC. Protein product: CSVEDGRGYEQYF.

This clonotype was seen more than once but under ten times. This chain joins TRBV10-3 and TRBJ2-3, with D maybe TRBD1 (6 bases). Trimming took off 6 bases at V and 0 bases at J, with 7 bases between the two ends. The CDR3 extends over 13 amino acids. Per germline, CDR1 ENHRY and CDR2 SYGVKD. The CDR3 spells CAIRGQSTDTQYF. CDR3 nucleotide sequence: TGTGCCATCAGAGGACAGAGCACAGATACGCAGTATTTT.

A remark on this clonotype: One end of the junction varies from germline; a read error may be responsible. The chain recombines TRBV5-1 with TRBJ1-2, with D possibly being TRBD1 (6 bases). CDR1 SGHRS and CDR2 YFSETQ come from the germline V gene. There are 13 residues in the CDR3. The CDR3 nucleotides read TGCGTCAGCAGCCCGGGAACAGGGAGTGGCTACACCTTC. Protein sequence: CVSSPGTGSGYTF.

The gene calls are TRBV20-1 and TRBJ2-7, with 11 bases fitting TRBD2. V lost 5 bases and J lost 5; bases outside the gene matches: 8. Germline V CDR1 and CDR2: DFQATT, SNEGSKA (reference sequence). The CDR3 has 14 amino acids. CDR3 nucleotides: TGCAGTGCTGCCCCGGGACTAGCGGAACACGAGCAGTACTTC. It specifies CSAAPGLAEHEQYF.

Worth noting for this clonotype: This may be a read error: a much more frequent sequence differs by one nucleotide. The J gene is TRBJ2-3, the V gene TRBV5-1; D possibly corresponds to TRBD2 (6 bases). Per germline, CDR1 SGHRS and CDR2 YFSETQ. The CDR3 extends over 18 amino acids. The CDR3 nucleotides read TGCACCAGCAGCTCCCCCGGGAGCGGGCTAAGACTCACAGATACGCAGTATTTT. It yields the protein CTSSSPGSGLRLTDTQYF.

This chain connects TRBV19 to TRBJ1-2, with a tentative D call TRBD1 (5 bases). This CDR3 contains 13 residues. Trimming left V 8 bases short and J 3 bases short, with 13 bases between. The V gene's germline CDR1 is LNHDA and CDR2 SQIVND (reference sequence). CDR3 amino acids: CASGPGQDYGYTF. The CDR3 DNA is TGTGCCAGTGGGCCCGGACAAGACTATGGCTACACCTTC.

The sample holds one count of this clonotype. The J gene is TRBJ2-7, the V gene TRBV7-2; no firm D call. The CDR3 totals 12 residues. Trimming pared 4 bases from V and 1 base from J, leaving 5 bases between. Germline CDR1 reads SGHTA; CDR2 reads FQGNSA. As DNA, the CDR3 is TGTGCCAGCAGCTGCGAGTCCTACGAGCAGTACTTC. It is translated as CASSCESYEQYF.

The chain carries TRBV4-1 and TRBJ2-7; D unresolved. The DNA matches TRBJ2-5 better at its end, which makes the J call doubtful. The CDR3 runs to 13 residues. Germline V gene lookup returns CDR1 MGHRA and CDR2 YSYEKL. The CDR3 region has the DNA TGCGCCAGCAGCTGGGGTGTGTTAGAGACCCAGTACTTC. This gives the protein CASSWGVLETQYF.

The genes are TRBV20-1 and TRBJ2-1; 7 nucleotides align to TRBD2. The J segment lost 9 bases and the V segment lost 3 bases, leaving 11 bases of the junction unmatched. Germline lookup yields CDR1 DFQATT and CDR2 SNEGSKA (reference sequence). CDR3 size: 14 residues. CDR3 DNA: TGCAGTGCTAGGTTTCGAGCGGGACGAGTTGAGCAGTTCTTC. Encoded protein: CSARFRAGRVEQFF.

This chain links TRBV5-1 with TRBJ1-1; D possibly corresponds to TRBD1 (5 bases). CDR3 length: 15 residues. From germline, CDR1 is SGHRS and CDR2 YFSETQ. Between the trimmed V and J ends, which lost 0 bases and 1 base, there was a span of 10 bases. The CDR3 region is CASSLVGGSNTEAFF. The CDR3 DNA reads as TGCGCCAGCAGCTTGGTGGGGGGATCGAACACTGAAGCTTTCTTT.

The sample holds many counts of this clonotype. The genes are TRBV6-2 or TRBV6-3 and TRBJ2-3, with 7 bases that match TRBD1. In germline, CDR1 is MNHEY, CDR2 SVGEGT. Trimming cost V 1 base and J 0 bases; bases outside gene matches: 10. CDR3 length: 18 residues. The chain's CDR3 is CASSYWTGFLPSTDTQYF. The CDR3 DNA is TGTGCCAGCAGTTACTGGACAGGATTCTTACCTAGCACAGATACGCAGTATTTT.

The V gene is TRBV25-1, the J gene TRBJ2-1, with D unclear. The V and J ends lost 4 bases and 3 bases respectively, with 7 bases between them. CDR1 is MGHDK and CDR2 is SYGVNS in the germline V gene. This CDR3 comprises 13 residues. CDR3 in DNA: TGTGCCAGCAGTGGCAGCTTCTACAATGAGCAGTTCTTC. It translates to CASSGSFYNEQFF.

J is TRBJ1-6 and V is TRBV2; 10 nucleotides align to TRBD1. The CDR3 extends over 13 amino acids. The V gene's germline CDR1 is SNHLY and CDR2 FYNNEI. V shed 9 bases, J shed 7 bases, and the junction held 3 bases outside the gene matches. CDR3 loop: CARTGGDNSPLHF. The CDR3 nucleotides are TGTGCCAGGACAGGGGGCGACAATTCACCCCTCCACTTT.

The chain carries TRBV20-1 and TRBJ1-2, with TRBD1 matching 9 bases. The CDR3 totals 13 residues. Germline V gene sequence: CDR1 DFQATT, CDR2 SNEGSKA (reference sequence). With V trimmed by 8 bases and J by 2 bases, 6 bases remained unmatched. The CDR3 sequence is CSYGTGINYGYTF. The CDR3 DNA sequence: TGCAGTTACGGGACAGGGATAAACTATGGCTACACCTTC.

A word on this clonotype: A read error may explain this, as a much larger clone is one base away. This chain connects TRBV5-6 to TRBJ2-7; unclear D gene. CDR3 length: 13 amino acids. The germline V gene has CDR1 SGHDT and CDR2 YYEEEE. CDR3 sequence: CASGLADGSEQYF. In DNA form, the CDR3 reads TGTGCCAGCGGCTTGGCCGACGGGTCCGAGCAGTACTTC.